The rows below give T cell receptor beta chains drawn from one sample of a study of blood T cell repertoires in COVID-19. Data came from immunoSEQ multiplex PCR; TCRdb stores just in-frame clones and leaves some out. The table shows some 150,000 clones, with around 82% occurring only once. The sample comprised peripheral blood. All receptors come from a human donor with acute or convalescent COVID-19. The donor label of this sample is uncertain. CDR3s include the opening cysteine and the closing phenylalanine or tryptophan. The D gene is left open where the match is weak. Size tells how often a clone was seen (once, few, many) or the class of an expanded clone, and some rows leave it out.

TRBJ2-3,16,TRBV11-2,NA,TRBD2,CASSFTSGSLSDTQYF,TGTGCCAGCAGCTTTACTAGCGGGAGTTTATCAGATACGCAGTATTTT
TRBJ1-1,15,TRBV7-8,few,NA,CASRFGRGVRAEAFF,TGTGCCAGCAGATTTGGGCGCGGGGTTCGCGCTGAAGCTTTCTTT
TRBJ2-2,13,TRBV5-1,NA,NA,CASGSGAPGELFF,TGCGCCAGCGGCTCAGGTGCCCCCGGGGAGCTGTTTTTT
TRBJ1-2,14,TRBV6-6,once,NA,CASSLDPQGNGYTF,TGTGCCAGCAGTTTAGACCCGCAGGGGAATGGCTACACCTTC
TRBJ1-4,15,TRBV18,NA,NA,CASSPPQGGGEKLFF,TGTGCCAGCTCACCACCTCAAGGGGGGGGTGAAAAACTGTTTTTT
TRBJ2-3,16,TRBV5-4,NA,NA,CASSLMVAGVLDTQYF,TGTGCCAGCAGCTTGATGGTTGCGGGTGTATTGGATACGCAGTATTTT
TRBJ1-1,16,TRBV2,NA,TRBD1,CASSESDRGRNTEAFF,TGTGCCAGCAGTGAATCGGACAGGGGAAGGAACACTGAAGCTTTCTTT
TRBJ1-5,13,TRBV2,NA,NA,CASSRQLNQPQHF,TGTGCCAGCAGTCGACAGCTCAATCAGCCCCAGCATTTT
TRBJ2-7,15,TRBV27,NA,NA,CASSLSPGSSYEQYF,TGTGCCAGCAGTTTATCCCCCGGGTCCTCCTACGAGCAGTACTTC
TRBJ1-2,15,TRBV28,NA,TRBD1,CASSVSGTGVHGYTF,TGTGCCAGCAGTGTTTCCGGGACAGGGGTTCATGGCTACACCTTC
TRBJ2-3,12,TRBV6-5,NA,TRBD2,CASGGVLDTQYF,TGTGCCAGCGGGGGGGTTCTTGATACGCAGTATTTT
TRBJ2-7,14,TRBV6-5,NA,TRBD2,CASTSSRGVYEQYF,TGTGCCAGCACCTCCTCTCGGGGGGTCTACGAGCAGTACTTC
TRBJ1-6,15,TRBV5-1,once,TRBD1,CASSPTGGDRSPLHF,TGCGCCAGCAGTCCCACAGGGGGAGATCGATCACCCCTCCACTTT
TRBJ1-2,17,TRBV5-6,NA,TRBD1,CASSSGIRTGGGYGYTF,TGTGCCAGCAGCTCAGGGATCCGGACAGGGGGAGGGTATGGCTACACCTTC
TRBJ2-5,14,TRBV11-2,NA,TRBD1,CASSRDRGGGTQYF,TGTGCCAGCAGCCGGGACAGGGGAGGAGGGACCCAGTACTTC
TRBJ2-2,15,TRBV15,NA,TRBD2,CATIPSGTNTGELFF,TGTGCCACCATTCCTAGCGGTACTAACACCGGGGAGCTGTTTTTT
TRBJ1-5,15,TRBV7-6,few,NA,CASSLSSWADQPQHF,TGTGCCAGCAGCTTATCAAGTTGGGCTGATCAGCCCCAGCATTTT
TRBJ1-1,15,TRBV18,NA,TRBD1,CASSPGDRGDTEAFF,TGTGCCAGCTCACCGGGGGACAGGGGGGACACTGAAGCTTTCTTT
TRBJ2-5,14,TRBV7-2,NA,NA,CASSYDRDSETQYF,TGTGCCAGCAGCTACGACCGGGACTCAGAGACCCAGTACTTC
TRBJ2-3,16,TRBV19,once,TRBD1,CASSTPGQGAGDTQYF,TGTGCCAGTAGTACCCCGGGACAGGGGGCTGGAGATACGCAGTATTTT
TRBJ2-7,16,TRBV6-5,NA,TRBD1,CASSYGTDRRFYEQYF,TGTGCCAGCAGTTACGGGACAGACCGAAGGTTCTACGAGCAGTACTTC
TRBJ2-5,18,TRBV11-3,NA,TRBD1,CASSLGTGGAVGGETQYF,TGTGCCAGCAGCTTAGGAACAGGGGGCGCGGTCGGGGGTGAGACCCAGTACTTC
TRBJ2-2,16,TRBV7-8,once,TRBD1,CASSFVGQGNTGELFF,TGTGCCAGCAGCTTTGTGGGACAGGGAAACACCGGGGAGCTGTTTTTT
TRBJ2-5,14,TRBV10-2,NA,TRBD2,CASRELAGWETQYF,TGCGCCAGCAGGGAACTAGCGGGATGGGAGACCCAGTACTTC
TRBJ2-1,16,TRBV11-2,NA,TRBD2,CASSPVSGRAGNEQFF,TGTGCCAGCAGCCCGGTAAGCGGGAGGGCGGGAAATGAGCAGTTCTTC
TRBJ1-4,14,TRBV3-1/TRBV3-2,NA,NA,CASSQVSANEKLFF,TGTGCCAGCAGCCAAGTATCCGCTAATGAAAAACTGTTTTTT
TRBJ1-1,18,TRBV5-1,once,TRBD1,CASSSGFPGQGPNTEAFF,TGCGCCAGCAGCTCAGGCTTCCCGGGACAGGGGCCGAACACTGAAGCTTTCTTT
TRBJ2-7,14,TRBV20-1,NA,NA,CSASERGTYYEQYF,TGCAGTGCTAGTGAAAGGGGAACTTACTACGAGCAGTACTTC
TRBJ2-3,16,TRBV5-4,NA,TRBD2,CASSTRTSGGTDTQYF,TGTGCCAGCAGCACTAGGACTAGCGGGGGCACAGATACGCAGTATTTT
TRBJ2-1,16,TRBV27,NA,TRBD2,CASSERLAGYWNEQFF,TGTGCCAGCAGTGAGCGACTAGCGGGATATTGGAATGAGCAGTTCTTC
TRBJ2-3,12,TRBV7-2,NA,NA,CASSPSTDTQYF,TGTGCCAGCAGCCCAAGCACAGATACGCAGTATTTT
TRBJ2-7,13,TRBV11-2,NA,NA,CASSNTPGDGGYF,TGTGCCAGCAGCAACACCCCAGGGGATGGGGGGTACTTC
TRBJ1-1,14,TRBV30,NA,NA,CAWRARRPETEAFF,TGTGCCTGGAGGGCTAGGAGGCCGGAGACTGAAGCTTTCTTT
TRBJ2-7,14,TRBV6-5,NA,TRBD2,CASTLGGDSYEQYF,TGTGCCAGCACCCTGGGAGGGGATTCCTACGAGCAGTACTTC
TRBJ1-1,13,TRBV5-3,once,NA,CARSPNRALEAFF,TGTGCCAGAAGCCCAAACAGGGCCCTTGAAGCTTTCTTT
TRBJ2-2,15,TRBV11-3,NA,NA,CASSLGTAGTGELFF,TGTGCCAGCAGCTTAGGGACAGCTGGGACCGGGGAGCTGTTTTTT
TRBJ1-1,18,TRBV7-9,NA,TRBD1,CASSFLQARTGFFTEAFF,TGTGCCAGCAGCTTTTTGCAAGCTAGGACAGGGTTTTTTACTGAAGCTTTCTTT
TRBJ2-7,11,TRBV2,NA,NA,CASREAHEQYF,TGTGCCAGTAGGGAGGCCCACGAGCAGTACTTC
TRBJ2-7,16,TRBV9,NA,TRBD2,CASSKGLAGGRGEQYF,TGTGCCAGCAGCAAGGGACTAGCGGGGGGGAGAGGCGAGCAGTACTTC
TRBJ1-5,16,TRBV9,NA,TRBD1,CASTRQGPSSNQPQHF,TGTGCCAGCACCCGACAGGGGCCTTCAAGCAATCAGCCCCAGCATTTT
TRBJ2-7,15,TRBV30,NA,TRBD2,CAWRAGTSGAYEQYF,TGTGCCTGGAGGGCAGGGACTAGCGGAGCCTACGAGCAGTACTTC
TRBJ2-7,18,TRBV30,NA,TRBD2,CAWSVVLAGVLSSYEQYF,TGTGCCTGGAGTGTCGTACTAGCGGGGGTCCTCAGCTCCTACGAGCAGTACTTC